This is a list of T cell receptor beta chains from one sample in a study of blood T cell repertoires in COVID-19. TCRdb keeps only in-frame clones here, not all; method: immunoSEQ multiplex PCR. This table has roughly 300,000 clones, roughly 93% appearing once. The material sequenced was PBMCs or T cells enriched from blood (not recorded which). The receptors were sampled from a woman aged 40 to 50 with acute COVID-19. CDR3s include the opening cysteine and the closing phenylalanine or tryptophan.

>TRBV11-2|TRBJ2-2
CASSPRGPPGTGELFF
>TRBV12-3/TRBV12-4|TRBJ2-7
CASSLKGDYEQYF
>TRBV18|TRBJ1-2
CASSPAGGGYGYTF
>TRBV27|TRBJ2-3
CASSLHAGGLGRDTQYF
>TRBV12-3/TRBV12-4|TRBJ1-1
CASSFGTGEAFF
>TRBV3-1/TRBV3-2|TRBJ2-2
CASSQVRLAGGPGTGELFF
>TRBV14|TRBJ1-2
CASSQVGGYGYTF
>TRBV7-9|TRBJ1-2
CASSSGLWEEGYTF
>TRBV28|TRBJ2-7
CASSPRQGHLEQYF
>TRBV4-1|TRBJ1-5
CASSITGSNQPQHF
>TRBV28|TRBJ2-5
CASVSPPETQYF
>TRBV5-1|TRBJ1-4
CASSLGLQNEKLFF
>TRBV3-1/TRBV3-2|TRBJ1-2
CASTPGDRAGYTF
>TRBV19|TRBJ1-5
CASSIYRGSDSNQPQHF
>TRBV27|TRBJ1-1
CASSPSGRRGENTEAFF
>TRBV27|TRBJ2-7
CASRFTTGNREQYF
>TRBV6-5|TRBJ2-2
CASSYSSVVTGELFF
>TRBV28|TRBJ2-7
CASSSPGRAYEQYF
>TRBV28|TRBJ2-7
CASSWTSSYEQYF
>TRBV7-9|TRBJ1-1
CASSSRIGSNTEAFF
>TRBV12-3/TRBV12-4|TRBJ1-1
CASSFVMNTEAFF
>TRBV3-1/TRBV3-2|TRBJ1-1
CASSPRDRGIRAEAFF
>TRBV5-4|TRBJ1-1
CASSLPGDMNTEAFF
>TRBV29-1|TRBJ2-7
CSVARRLGAEQYF
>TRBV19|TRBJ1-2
CASLGVGRGDFGYTF
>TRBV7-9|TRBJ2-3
CASSLAGGRTDTQYF
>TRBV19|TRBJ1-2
CASNYQGANGYTF
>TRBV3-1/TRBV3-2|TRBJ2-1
CASSQGYPLAGGSNEQFF
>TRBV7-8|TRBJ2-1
CASSSGQGKNEQFF
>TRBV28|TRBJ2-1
CATTDSPTNEQFF